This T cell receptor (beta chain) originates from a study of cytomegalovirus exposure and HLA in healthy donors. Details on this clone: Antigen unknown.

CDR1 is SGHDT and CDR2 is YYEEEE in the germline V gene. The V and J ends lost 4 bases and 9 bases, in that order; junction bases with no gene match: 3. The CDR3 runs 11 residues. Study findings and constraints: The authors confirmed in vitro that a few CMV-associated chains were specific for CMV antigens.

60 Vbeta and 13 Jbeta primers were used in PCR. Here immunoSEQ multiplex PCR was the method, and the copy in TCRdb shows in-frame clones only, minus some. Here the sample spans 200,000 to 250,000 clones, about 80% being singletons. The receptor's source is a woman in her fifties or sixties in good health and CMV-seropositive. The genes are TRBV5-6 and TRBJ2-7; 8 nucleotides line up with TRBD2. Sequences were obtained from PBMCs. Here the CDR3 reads CASSAGGVQYF. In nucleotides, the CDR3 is TGTGCCAGCAGCGCCGGGGGGGTGCAGTACTTC.